This entry describes one T cell receptor (beta chain). It has no known antigen specificity. Base qualities are not at hand, and no much larger clone is one base apart. This specimen belongs to a study of blood T cell repertoires in COVID-19 (TCRdb year 2020). About the study as a whole: Samples covering the acute and convalescent phases of COVID-19 were provided by collaborators in the United States, Italy and Spain. The material from the prospective study consisted of cDNA or gDNA derived from T cells, B-cell-depleted T cells, or PBMCs. A de-identified subject ID, COVID-19 status, age in years and sex were almost always included in the sample metadata. Samples came from the ongoing ImmuneRACE study (first 160 participants) plus 1,254 subjects from 6 global collaborators. HLA class I and class II types, where available, came from metadata supplied by the sample provider rather than from assay-based typing. The repertoires were released in a freely available public database intended as a resource for research on the immune response to SARS-CoV-2. Deeply sampled blood TCRbeta repertoires from subjects exposed to, actively infected with, or recovered from COVID-19 were included in the dataset.

Paper-wide results and their limitations: How much clinical and demographic metadata was included differed by source and by participant, and the metadata was provided uncurated.

Taken from cysteine to phenylalanine, the CDR3 has 15 residues. This entry keeps only the CDR3 DNA: 45 bases, framed from base 1. Sequences KGHSH (CDR1) and LQKENI (CDR2) are obtained from the germline V gene. V is trimmed back by 3 bases and J by 2 bases, and the junction contains 1 base that no gene match accounts for. Samples from volunteer blood donors who had recovered from COVID-19 were contributed by a second Seattle source. Collaborating institutions collected whole blood in K2EDTA tubes following their own protocols. For TCRbeta analysis, collaborator samples were shipped as frozen whole blood, as isolated PBMCs, or as DNA extracted from either sample type. TCRbeta CDR3 regions were amplified from genomic DNA using the immunoSEQ Assay, a bias-controlled multiplex PCR. The study's own analysis went as follows. The number of nucleated cells in each sample was estimated from the amplification of reference gene primers within the assay. To quantify the absolute abundance of each unique TCRbeta CDR3 rearrangement, sequence reads were collapsed and filtered. For each sample, productive Simpson clonality was calculated as the square root of Simpson's diversity index over productive rearrangements. TCRdb retrieved this table from immuneACCESS and kept in-frame rearrangements only. Not all clones are present; in checked studies, unresolved V genes account for under half, and no reason is known for the remainder. V, J and clone size are taken as reported in that table, and D and trimming were inferred from the DNA itself. Within this sample are 200,000 to 300,000 clones, with about 89% of them counted one time only. The biggest ten clones account for 8.5% to 10% of the sample.

The sequence links TRBV18 to TRBJ1-5; TRBD1 agrees with 10 junctional bases. Material: peripheral blood. This receptor was obtained from a man aged 40-50 years who had recovered from COVID-19. DNA sequence: TGTGCCAGCTCACCCGGGACAGGGGGCAATCAGCCCCAGCATTTT. It translates as CASSPGTGGNQPQHF. Extended through the reference TRBV18 and TRBJ1-5 proteins, this CDR3 yields the full variable domain: NAGVMQNPRHLVRRRGQEARLRCSPMKGHSHVYWYRQLPEEGLKFMVYLQKENIIDESGMPKERFSAEFPKEGPSILRIQQVVRGDSAAYFCASSPGTGGNQPQHFGDGTRLSIL.